This TCR beta chain appears in the sequencing data of a study of blood T cell repertoires in COVID-19. The CDR3 runs 16 residues. Germline CDR1 reads MGHDK; CDR2 reads SYGVNS. V shed 1 base and J 3 bases; nucleotides not matched to a gene: 6. Original methodology: Amplification of reference gene primers provided the estimated nucleated cell counts. Using immunoSEQ multiplex PCR, the repertoire was profiled, and TCRdb retains in-frame clones only, with some absent. From that table come the V and J calls and clone size; the DNA was used to work out D and trimming. The sample lists 200,000 to 250,000 clones, 85% to 90% occurring once. In its sample, this clone was seen a few times. Enrolled through a virtual design, the participants were between about 18 and 100 years of age and came from approximately 25 US areas. Within the 2 weeks before study entry, each person in the exposed group met a COVID-19 case.

Material for sequencing was PBMCs or T cells enriched from blood (not recorded which). The rearrangement links TRBV25-1 to TRBJ1-5, with 7 bases fitting TRBD1. This receptor was taken from a man aged 25 to 40 who had been exposed to COVID-19. CDR3 residues: CASSESGGTDNQPQHF. DNA of the CDR3: TGTGCCAGCAGTGAATCGGGTGGGACAGACAATCAGCCCCAGCATTTT.